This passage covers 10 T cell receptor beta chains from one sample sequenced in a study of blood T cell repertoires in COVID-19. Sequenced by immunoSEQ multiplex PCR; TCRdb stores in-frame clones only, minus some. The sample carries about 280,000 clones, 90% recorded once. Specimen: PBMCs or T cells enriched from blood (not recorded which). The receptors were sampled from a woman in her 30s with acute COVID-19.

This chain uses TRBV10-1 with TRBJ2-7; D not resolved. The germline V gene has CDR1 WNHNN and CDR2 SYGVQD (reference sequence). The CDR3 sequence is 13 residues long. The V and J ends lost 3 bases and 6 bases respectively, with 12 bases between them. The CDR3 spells CASSDTIPSEQYF. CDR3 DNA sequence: TGCGCCAGCAGTGACACAATACCGTCCGAGCAGTACTTC.

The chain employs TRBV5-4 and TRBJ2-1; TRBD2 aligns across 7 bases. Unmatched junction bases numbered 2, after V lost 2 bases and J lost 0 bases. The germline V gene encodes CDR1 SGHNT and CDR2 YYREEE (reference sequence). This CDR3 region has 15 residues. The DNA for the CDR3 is TGTGCCAGCAGCTTTGGCGGGAGCTCCTACAATGAGCAGTTCTTC. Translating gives CASSFGGSSYNEQFF. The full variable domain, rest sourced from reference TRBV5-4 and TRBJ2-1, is ETGVTQSPTHLIKTRGQQVTLRCSSQSGHNTVSWYQQALGQGPQFIFQYYREEENGRGNFPPRFSGLQFPNYSSELNVNALELDDSALYLCASSFGGSSYNEQFFGPGTRLTVL.

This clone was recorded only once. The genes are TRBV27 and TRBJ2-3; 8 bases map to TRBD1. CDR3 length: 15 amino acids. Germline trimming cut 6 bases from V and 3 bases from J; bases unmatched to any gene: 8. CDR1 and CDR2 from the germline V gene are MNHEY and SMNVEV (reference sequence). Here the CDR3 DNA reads TGTGCCAGCAGCCTAAAGACAGGGGTAACAGATACGCAGTATTTT. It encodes CASSLKTGVTDTQYF.

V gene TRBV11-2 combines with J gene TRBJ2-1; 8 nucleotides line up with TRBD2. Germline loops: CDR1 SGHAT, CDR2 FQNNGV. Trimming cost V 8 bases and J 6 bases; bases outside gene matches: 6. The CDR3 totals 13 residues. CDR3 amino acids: CASRLSGSNEQFF. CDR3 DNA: TGTGCCAGCCGATTGAGCGGGAGCAATGAGCAGTTCTTC.

The chain's CDR3 is CASSPAQPDTDTQYF. The CDR3 region has the DNA TGTGCCAGCTCACCAGCACAGCCCGACACAGATACGCAGTATTTT. This chain joins TRBV18 and TRBJ2-3; D remains ambiguous. The CDR3 length is 15 residues. V was shortened by 2 bases and J by 2 bases, with 11 bases between the two germline ends. Per the germline V gene, CDR1 is KGHSH and CDR2 is LQKENI.

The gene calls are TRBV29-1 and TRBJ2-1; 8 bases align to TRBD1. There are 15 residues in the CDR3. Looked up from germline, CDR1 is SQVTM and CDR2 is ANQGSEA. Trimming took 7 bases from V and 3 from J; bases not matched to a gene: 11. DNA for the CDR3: TGCAGCGAAGGACAGGGTAGGCCTATCTACAATGAGCAGTTCTTC. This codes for CSEGQGRPIYNEQFF.

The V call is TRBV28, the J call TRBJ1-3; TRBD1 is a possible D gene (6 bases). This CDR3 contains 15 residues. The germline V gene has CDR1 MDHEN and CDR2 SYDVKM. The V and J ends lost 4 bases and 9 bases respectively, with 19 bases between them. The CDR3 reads CASSSEGGQYTTIYF. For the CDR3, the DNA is TGTGCCAGCAGTTCCGAGGGGGGGCAGTACACCACCATATATTTT.

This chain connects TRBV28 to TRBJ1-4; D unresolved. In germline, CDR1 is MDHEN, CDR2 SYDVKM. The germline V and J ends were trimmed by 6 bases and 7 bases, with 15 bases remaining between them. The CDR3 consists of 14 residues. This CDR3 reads CASSYPGEGEKLFF. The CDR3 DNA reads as TGTGCCAGCAGCTACCCTGGGGAGGGTGAAAAACTGTTTTTT.

In DNA, the CDR3 is TGTGCCAGCAGTTACAGGACTAGAGTTCATTACGAGCAGTACTTC. Translating it yields CASSYRTRVHYEQYF. The chain joins TRBV6-2 or TRBV6-3 to TRBJ2-7; TRBD2 aligns across 7 bases. Germline V gene data show CDR1 as MNHEY and CDR2 as SVGEGT. J was trimmed by 4 bases and V by 2 bases; bases with no gene match: 8. The CDR3 is made up of 15 amino acids.

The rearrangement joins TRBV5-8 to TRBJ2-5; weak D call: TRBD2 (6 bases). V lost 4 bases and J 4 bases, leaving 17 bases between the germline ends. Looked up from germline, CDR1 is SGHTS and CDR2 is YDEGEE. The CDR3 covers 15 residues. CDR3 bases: TGTGCCAGCAGCGGAAGGACGGTGGAGGGAGAGACCCAGTACTTC. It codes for CASSGRTVEGETQYF.